This T cell receptor (beta chain) emerged from a study of shared clonotypes between healthy human individuals (dated by TCRdb to 2020 to 2021). As for the study more broadly: The cohort comprised a couple of women and a few men aged 18 to 49 years. Different laboratories and diverse techniques were used to prepare libraries and sequence TCR repertoires, to increase sequencing depth and limit assay-specific biases. Leukapheresis yielded between about 0.8 and 9.5 billion PBMCs per donor. For each donor, CD4 naive and CD4 memory were each run on three plates, CD8 naive on two plates, and CD8 memory on one plate. To estimate repertoire size and how much clonotype sharing occurs between individuals, the study deeply sequenced the blood TCR repertoires of five healthy adults. The paper's findings and limits, for the study overall: Because the study included only a small number of donors, the genetic and exposure-history diversity represented was limited. Naive subsets generally had larger estimated clonotype richness than memory subsets. Compared with non-shared clonotypes, the clonotypes found in all four sorted-subset donors had higher generation probabilities. Roughly 5% of naive CD4, 3% to 4% of naive CD8, roughly 2.5% of memory CD4, and 0.35% to 0.5% of memory CD8 clonotypes were shared across several donors. Sampling was restricted to blood, and TCR repertoires in tissues likely differ from the TCR repertoires found in blood. Pairwise subsampling led to the expectation that sequencing depth would affect the degree of clonotype sharing among donors. Even with the large sequencing depth, rarefaction of the sorted-subset datasets indicated that sequencing was incomplete.

Using the deep immunoSEQ assay, TCR CDR3 regions were amplified from genomic DNA by multiplex PCR. Genomic DNA extracted from each cell subset was distributed evenly over all wells of several immunoSEQ 96-well plates, and each plate served as one replicate. For sorted subsets, each replicate PCR was loaded with 150 to 250 ng genomic DNA, equivalent to roughly 30,000 T cell genomes. Purified libraries were measured with a Qubit 3.0 fluorometer, size-checked on a Bioanalyzer 2100, and measured again with the KAPA Library Quantification kit. Every immunoSEQ 96-well plate was sequenced on a dedicated single-read 150-cycle Illumina NextSeq 550 flow cell. The paper's data handling went like this. Because only junctional sequences without quality scores were contained in the immunoSEQ output, filtering matching that applied to full-length reads could not be performed. Sequences were annotated with PyIR, a Python wrapper for IgBLAST v1.9, and V/J genes and CDR3 were assigned using IMGT germline references. Reads with weak V/J assignments (E-value above 1e-6), missing CDR3, stop codons, out-of-frame junctions, or ambiguous translated residues were removed. V3J clonotypes were defined as sequences sharing an identical inferred V gene, J gene, and CDR3 amino acid sequence. Percentage overlap between repertoires was calculated by dividing the number of shared unique clonotypes by the size of the smaller repertoire. Repertoire richness was assessed with RTK rarefaction, the Chao1 estimator, and Recon v2.1 estimates of unobserved clonotypes. Generation probabilities for all TCRbeta clonotypes obtained by the gDNA method from several donors were computed using OLGA. TCRdb took over this immuneACCESS table, retaining in-frame rearrangements with V and J assigned. Such tables are incomplete; in checked studies, under half of the missing clones stem from an unresolved V gene, and the remainder is unexplained. Clone size and the V and J calls come from that table; the DNA yielded D and trimming. The sample records 2 million or so clones, roughly 94% of which are singletons. The ten top clones hold more than 0.1% of the sample.

Healthy HIV-negative adults with no recently reported acute infections or vaccinations were included as donors. Only Caucasian adults living in Nashville, Tennessee, USA were represented among the donors. CD4+ T cells were enriched through magnetic negative selection, after which naive cells were positively selected on CD45RA and the remaining negative fraction served as the memory subset. Blood was collected by leukapheresis, and PBMCs were isolated by Ficoll-Histopaque density gradient centrifugation and then cryopreserved in liquid nitrogen vapor phase. Analytical flow cytometry was used to check the purity and quantity of each magnetically sorted T cell population. Genomic DNA was isolated from every sorted fraction and measured by UV absorbance on a Nanodrop 2000c. Remarks on this clone: No cognate antigen has been identified for it. No much larger clonotype is one base removed from it; base qualities were not supplied.

The receptor's source is a man aged 18 to 29 in good health. Sequenced material: naive CD4+ T cells sorted from blood. The cell subset or site label, as the study defines it: CD45RA+ positively selected.

The CDR3 here reads CASSELAAGELFF. The DNA reads as follows: TGTGCCAGCAGTGAATTAGCTGCCGGGGAGCTGTTTTTT. The receptor chain draws on TRBV25-1 and TRBJ2-2; no D gene can be assigned with confidence. Its CDR3 holds 13 amino acids, cysteine through phenylalanine. Only the CDR3 DNA is retained, 39 bases long and in frame from the first base. The junction shows trimming of 1 base on V and 6 bases on J, plus 6 bases between the germline ends. As encoded in the germline V gene, CDR1 is MGHDK while CDR2 is SYGVNS. The full variable domain, completed from the reference TRBV25-1 and TRBJ2-2 proteins outside the CDR3, reads EADIYQTPRYLVIGTGKKITLECSQTMGHDKMYWYQQDPGMELHLIHYSYGVNSTEKGDLSSESTVSRIRTEHFPLTLESARPSHTSQYLCASSELAAGELFFGEGSRLTVL.